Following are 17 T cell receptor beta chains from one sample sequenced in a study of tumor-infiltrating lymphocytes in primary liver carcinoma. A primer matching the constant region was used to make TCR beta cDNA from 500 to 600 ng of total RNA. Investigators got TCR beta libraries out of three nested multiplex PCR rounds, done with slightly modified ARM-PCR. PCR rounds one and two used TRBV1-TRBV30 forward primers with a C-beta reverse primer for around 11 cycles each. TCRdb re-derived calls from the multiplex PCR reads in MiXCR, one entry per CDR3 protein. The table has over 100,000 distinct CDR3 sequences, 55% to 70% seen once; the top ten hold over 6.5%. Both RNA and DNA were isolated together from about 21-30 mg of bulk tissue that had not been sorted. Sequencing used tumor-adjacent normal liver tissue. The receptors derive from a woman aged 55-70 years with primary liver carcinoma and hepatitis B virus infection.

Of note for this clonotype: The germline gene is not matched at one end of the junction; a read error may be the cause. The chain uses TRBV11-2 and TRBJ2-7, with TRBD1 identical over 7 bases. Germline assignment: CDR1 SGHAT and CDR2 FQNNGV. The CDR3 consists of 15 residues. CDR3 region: CASSYAGKGAREQYF. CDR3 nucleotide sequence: TGTGCTAGCAGCTACGCCGGAAAGGGGGCTCGAGAGCAGTACTTC.

CDR3 DNA sequence: TGTGCCAGTAGTGATCGGACATGGGAGGTCACAAAGACCCAGTACTTC. Its translation is CASSDRTWEVTKTQYF. This chain connects TRBV12-3 or TRBV12-4 to TRBJ2-5; the D gene is possibly TRBD2 (6 bases). This CDR3 is built from 16 residues. V was trimmed by 9 bases and J by 6 bases, leaving 26 bases between them.

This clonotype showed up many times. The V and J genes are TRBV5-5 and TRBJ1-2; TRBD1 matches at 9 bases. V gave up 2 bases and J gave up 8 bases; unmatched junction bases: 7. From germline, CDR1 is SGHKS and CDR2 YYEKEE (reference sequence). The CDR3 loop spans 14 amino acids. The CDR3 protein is CASSLGQGFSGYTF. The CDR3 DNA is TGTGCCAGCAGCTTAGGACAGGGGTTTTCGGGCTACACCTTC. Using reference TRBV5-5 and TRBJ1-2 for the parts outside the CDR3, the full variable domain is DAGVTQSPTHLIKTRGQQVTLRCSPISGHKSVSWYQQVLGQGPQFIFQYYEKEERGRGNFPDRFSARQFPNYSSELNVNALLLGDSALYLCASSLGQGFSGYTFGSGTRLTVV.

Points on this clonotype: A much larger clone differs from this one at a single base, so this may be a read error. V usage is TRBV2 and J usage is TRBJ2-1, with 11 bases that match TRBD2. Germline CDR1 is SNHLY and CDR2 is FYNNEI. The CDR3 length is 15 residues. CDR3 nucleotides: TGTGCCAGCACCACCGGACTAGCGGGCTACAATGACCAGTTCTTC. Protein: CASTTGLAGYNDQFF.

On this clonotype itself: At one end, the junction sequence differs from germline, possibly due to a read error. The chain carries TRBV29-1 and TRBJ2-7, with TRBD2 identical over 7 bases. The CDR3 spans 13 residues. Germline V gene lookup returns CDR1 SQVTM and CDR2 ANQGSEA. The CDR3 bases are TGCAGCGTTGAACCTAGCGGTACCTGCGAGCAGTATTTC. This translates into CSVEPSGTCEQYF.

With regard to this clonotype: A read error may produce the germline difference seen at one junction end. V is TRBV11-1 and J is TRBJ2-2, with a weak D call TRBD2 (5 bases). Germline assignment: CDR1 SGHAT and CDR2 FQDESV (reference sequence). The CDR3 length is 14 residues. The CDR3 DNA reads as TGTGCCAACAGACCGATCCTTGACACCGGGGAGCTGTTTTTC. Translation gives CANRPILDTGELFF.

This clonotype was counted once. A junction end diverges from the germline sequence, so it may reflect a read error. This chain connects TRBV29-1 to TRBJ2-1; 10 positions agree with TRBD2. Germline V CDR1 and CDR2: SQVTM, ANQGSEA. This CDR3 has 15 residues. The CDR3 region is CSSRLAGSSYNEQLF. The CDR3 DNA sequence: TGCAGCTCCCGACTAGCGGGCTCTTCCTACAATGAGCAGCTCTTC.

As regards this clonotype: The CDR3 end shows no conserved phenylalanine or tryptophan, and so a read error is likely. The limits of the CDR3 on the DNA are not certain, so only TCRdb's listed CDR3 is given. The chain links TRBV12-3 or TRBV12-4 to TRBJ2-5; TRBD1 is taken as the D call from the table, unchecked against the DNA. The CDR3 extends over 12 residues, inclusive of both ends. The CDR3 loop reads CASRGQPQAQCL.

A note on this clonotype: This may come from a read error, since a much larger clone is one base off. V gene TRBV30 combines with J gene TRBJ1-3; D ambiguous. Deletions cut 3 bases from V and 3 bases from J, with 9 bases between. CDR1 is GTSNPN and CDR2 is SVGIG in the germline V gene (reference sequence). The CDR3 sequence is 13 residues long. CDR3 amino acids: CAWRWRSGNTIYF. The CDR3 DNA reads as TGTGCCTGGAGGTGGCGGAGTGGAAACACCATATATTTT. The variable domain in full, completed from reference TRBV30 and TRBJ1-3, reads SQTIHQWPATLVQPVGSPLSLECTVEGTSNPNLYWYRQAAGRGLQLLFYSVGIGQISSEVPQNLSASRPQDRQFILSSKKLLLSDSGFYLCAWRWRSGNTIYFGEGSWLTVV.

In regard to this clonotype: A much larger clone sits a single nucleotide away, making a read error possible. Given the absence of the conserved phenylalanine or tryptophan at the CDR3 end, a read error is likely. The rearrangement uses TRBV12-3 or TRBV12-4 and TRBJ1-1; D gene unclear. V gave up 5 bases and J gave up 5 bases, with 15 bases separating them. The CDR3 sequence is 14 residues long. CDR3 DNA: TGTGCCAGCAGTCCCGGAAACGGGAAAACTGAAGCTTTCTTA. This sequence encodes CASSPGNGKTEAFL.

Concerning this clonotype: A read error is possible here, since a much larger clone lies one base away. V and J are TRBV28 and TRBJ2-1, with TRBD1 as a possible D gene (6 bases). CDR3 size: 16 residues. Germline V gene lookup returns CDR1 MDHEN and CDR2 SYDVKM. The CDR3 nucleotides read TGTGCCAGCAGTTTACAAGGGGGTAGGAGAGGCAATGAGCCGTTCTTC. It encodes CASSLQGGRRGNEPFF.

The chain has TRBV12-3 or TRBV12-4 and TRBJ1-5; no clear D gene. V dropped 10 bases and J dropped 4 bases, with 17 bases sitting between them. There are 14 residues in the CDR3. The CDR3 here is CAISDKGSNQPQHF. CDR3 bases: TGTGCCATCAGCGATAAAGGTAGTAATCAGCCCCAGCATTTT.

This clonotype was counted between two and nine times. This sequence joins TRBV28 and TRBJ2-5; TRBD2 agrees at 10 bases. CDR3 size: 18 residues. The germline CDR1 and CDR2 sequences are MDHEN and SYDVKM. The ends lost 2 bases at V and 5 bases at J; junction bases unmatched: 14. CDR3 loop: CASSLRRSASGGSETQYF. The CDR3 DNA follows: TGTGCCAGCAGTTTACGCAGGTCGGCTAGCGGGGGTAGTGAGACCCAGTACTTC.

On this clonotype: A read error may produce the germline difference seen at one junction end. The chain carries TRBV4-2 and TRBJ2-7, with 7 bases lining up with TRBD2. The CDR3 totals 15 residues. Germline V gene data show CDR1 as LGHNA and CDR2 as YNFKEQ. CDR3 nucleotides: TGTGCCATCAGCCTTGGACTAGAGGGAGCCTACGAGCAGTACTTC. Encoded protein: CAISLGLEGAYEQYF.

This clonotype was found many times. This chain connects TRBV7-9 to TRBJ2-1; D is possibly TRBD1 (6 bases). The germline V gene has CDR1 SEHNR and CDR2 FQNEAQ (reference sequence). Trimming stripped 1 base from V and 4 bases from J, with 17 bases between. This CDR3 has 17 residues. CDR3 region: CASSLGTQRRGYNEQFF. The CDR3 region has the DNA TGTGCCAGCAGCTTAGGAACCCAGCGAAGGGGGTACAATGAGCAGTTCTTC.

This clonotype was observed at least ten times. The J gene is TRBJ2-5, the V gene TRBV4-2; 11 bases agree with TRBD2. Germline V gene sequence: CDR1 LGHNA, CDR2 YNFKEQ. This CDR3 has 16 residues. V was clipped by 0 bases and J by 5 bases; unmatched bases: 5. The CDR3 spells CASSQDLTSGSETQYF. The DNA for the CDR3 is TGTGCCAGCAGCCAAGATTTAACTAGCGGGAGTGAGACCCAGTACTTC.

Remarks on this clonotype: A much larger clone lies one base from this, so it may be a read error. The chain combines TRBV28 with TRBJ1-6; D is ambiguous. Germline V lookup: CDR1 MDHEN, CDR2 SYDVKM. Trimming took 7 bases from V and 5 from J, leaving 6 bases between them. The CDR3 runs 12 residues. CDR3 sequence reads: CASNSNNSPLHF. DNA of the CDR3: TGTGCCAGCAATTCTAATAATTCACCCCTCCACTTT.